This entry describes one T cell receptor (beta chain). The antigen is unknown. CDR1 is LNHDA, CDR2 SQIVND, per germline (reference sequence). J gave up 3 bases and V 3 bases, and 3 bases lay outside the gene matches. The CDR3 is 15 amino acids. This entry comes from a study of CD8 T cells in Susac syndrome. Study observations and caveats: Clonal expansion of Susac CD8+ cells peaked in TEMRA cells, and it also peaked in active patients.

Random hexamers served to reverse transcribe roughly 0.5 to 1 ug RNA. TCRdb analysed the immunoSEQ multiplex PCR reads with MiXCR anew, one entry per CDR3 protein. The table has 130,000 or so distinct CDR3 sequences, about 94% seen once. The receptor was derived from a human donor with Susac syndrome. The specimen was CD8+ T cells from PBMCs. V and J are TRBV19 and TRBJ1-5, with 9 nucleotides matching TRBD1. CDR3 protein: CASSMGDRANQPQHF. The CDR3 DNA follows: TGTGCCAGTAGTATGGGGGACAGGGCCAATCAGCCCCAGCATTTT.